Each of the 4 T cell receptor beta chains below was sequenced from the same sample in a study of control samples from healthy donors and cancer patients. Libraries were prepared by immunoSEQ multiplex PCR; TCRdb keeps only in-frame clonotypes and omits some of them. The data contain 150,000 or so clones, approximately 94% of them singletons. The sequenced material came from blood. The source is a man between 18 and 35 years old in good health.

This clone was seen once. The chain uses TRBV27 and TRBJ2-1, with D maybe TRBD1 (6 bases). This CDR3 has 15 amino acids. Per the germline V gene, CDR1 is MNHEY and CDR2 is SMNVEV (reference sequence). V was clipped by 6 bases and J by 4 bases, with 16 bases between them. The CDR3 nucleotides are TGTGCCAGCAGCGTGACAGGACTTGGGTACAATGAGCAGTTCTTC. The encoded protein is CASSVTGLGYNEQFF.

This chain uses TRBV27 with TRBJ2-7; tentatively, D is TRBD1 (5 bases). Trimming cost V 2 bases and J 6 bases, with 11 bases left between them. CDR1 is MNHEY and CDR2 is SMNVEV in the germline V gene (reference sequence). This CDR3 is built from 13 residues. The CDR3 DNA is TGTGCCAGCAGTTTAGGGCAGGGCAGCGAGCAGTACTTC. It yields the protein CASSLGQGSEQYF.

J is TRBJ2-7 and V is TRBV5-8; no definite D call. The CDR3 spans 13 residues. Trimming pared 1 base from V and 7 bases from J, leaving 12 bases between. CDR1 is SGHTS and CDR2 is YDEGEE in the germline V gene. Here the CDR3 DNA reads TGTGCCAGCAGCTTGAATCTTTTCGCTGAGCAGTACTTC. Translated, it gives CASSLNLFAEQYF.

The rearrangement uses TRBV27 and TRBJ1-1; no clear D. This CDR3 comprises 11 residues. Germline values: CDR1 MNHEY, CDR2 SMNVEV (reference sequence). The V and J ends lost 6 bases and 6 bases respectively, with 8 bases between them. The CDR3 loop reads CASSHGAEAFF. CDR3 DNA: TGTGCCAGCAGCCATGGGGCTGAAGCTTTCTTT.